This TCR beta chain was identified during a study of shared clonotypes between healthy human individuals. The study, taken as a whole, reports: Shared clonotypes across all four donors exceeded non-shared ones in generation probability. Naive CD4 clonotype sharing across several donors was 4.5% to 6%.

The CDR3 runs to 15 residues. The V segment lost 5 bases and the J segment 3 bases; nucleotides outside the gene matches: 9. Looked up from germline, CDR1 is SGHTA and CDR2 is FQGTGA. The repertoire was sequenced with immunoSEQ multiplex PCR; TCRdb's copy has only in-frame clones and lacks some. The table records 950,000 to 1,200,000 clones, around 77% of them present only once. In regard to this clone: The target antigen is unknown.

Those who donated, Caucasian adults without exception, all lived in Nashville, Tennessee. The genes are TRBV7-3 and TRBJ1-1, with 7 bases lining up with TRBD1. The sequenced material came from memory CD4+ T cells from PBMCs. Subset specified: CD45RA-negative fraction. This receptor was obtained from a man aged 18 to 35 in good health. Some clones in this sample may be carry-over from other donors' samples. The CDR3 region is CASSLLTGEHTEAFF. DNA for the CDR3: TGTGCCAGCAGCCTACTAACAGGGGAACACACTGAAGCTTTCTTT.